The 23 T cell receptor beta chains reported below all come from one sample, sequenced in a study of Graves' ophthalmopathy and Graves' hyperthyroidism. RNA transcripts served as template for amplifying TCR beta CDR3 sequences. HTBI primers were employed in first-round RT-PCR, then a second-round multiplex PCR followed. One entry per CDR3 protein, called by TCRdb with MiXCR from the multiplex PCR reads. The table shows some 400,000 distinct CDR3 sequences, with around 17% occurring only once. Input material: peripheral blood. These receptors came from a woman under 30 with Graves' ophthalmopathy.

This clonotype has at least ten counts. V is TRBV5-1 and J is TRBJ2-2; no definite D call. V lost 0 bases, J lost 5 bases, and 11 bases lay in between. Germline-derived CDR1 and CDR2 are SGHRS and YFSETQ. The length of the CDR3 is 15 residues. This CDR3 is CASSLGLVLTGELFF. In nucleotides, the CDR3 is TGCGCCAGCAGCTTGGGGCTGGTTTTAACCGGGGAGCTGTTTTTT.

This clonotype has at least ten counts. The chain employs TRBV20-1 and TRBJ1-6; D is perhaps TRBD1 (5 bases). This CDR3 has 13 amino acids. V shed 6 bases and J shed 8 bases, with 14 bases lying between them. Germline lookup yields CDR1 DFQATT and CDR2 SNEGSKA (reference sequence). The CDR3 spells CSARQSMDSPLHF. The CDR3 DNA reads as TGCAGTGCCAGACAGTCTATGGATTCACCCCTCCACTTT.

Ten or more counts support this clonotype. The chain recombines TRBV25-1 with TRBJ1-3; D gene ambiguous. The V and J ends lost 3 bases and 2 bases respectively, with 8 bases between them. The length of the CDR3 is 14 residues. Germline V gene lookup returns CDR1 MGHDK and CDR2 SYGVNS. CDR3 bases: TGTGCCAGCAGTGAGGGGAGGGCTGGAAACACCATATATTTT. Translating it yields CASSEGRAGNTIYF.

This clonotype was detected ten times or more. Here the CDR3 DNA reads TGTGCCAGCAGCTTCTCGGACAGGCCACCCTTGAACACTGAAGCTTTCTTT. Translated: CASSFSDRPPLNTEAFF. This chain connects TRBV11-2 to TRBJ1-1, with TRBD1 matching over 7 bases. After removal of 3 bases from V and 0 bases from J, the junction contained 10 bases not matched to a gene. Looked up from germline, CDR1 is SGHAT and CDR2 is FQNNGV. The CDR3 loop spans 17 amino acids.

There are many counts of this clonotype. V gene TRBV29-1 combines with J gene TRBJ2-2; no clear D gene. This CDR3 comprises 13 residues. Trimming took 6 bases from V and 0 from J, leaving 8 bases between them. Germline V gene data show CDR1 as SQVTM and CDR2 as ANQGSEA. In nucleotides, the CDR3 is TGCAGCGTCCCATTCGCGAACACCGGGGAGCTGTTTTTT. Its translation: CSVPFANTGELFF.

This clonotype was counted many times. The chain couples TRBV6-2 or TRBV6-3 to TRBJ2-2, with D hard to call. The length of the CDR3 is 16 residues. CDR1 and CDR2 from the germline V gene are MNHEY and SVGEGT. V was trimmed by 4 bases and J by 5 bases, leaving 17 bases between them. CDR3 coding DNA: TGTGCCAGCAGTTCTTCCCTGCTGGGTCGGACCGGGGAGCTGTTTTTT. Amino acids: CASSSSLLGRTGELFF.

CDR3 coding DNA: TGCAGTGCCGATCCGACAGGGTGGGACTACGAGCAGTACTTC. The encoded protein is CSADPTGWDYEQYF. The V call is TRBV20-1, the J call TRBJ2-7, with 7 bases aligning to TRBD1. This CDR3 spans 14 amino acids. CDR1 DFQATT and CDR2 SNEGSKA come from the germline V gene (reference sequence). Trimming removed 6 bases from V and 3 bases from J; junction bases left unmatched: 11.

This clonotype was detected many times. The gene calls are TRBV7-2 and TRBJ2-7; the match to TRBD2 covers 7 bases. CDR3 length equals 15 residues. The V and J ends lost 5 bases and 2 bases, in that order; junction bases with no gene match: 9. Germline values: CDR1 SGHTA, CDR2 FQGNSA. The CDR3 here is CASSPSAGLAYEQYF. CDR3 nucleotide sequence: TGTGCCAGCAGCCCCTCGGCAGGACTAGCCTACGAGCAGTACTTC.

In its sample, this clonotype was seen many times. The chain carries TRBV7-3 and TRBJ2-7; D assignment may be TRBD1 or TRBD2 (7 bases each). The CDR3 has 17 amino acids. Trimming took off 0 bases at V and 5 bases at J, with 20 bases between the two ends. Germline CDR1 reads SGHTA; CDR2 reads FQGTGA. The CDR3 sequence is CASSLTGRGGLGNEQYF. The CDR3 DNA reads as TGTGCCAGCAGCTTAACTGGCAGGGGGGGCCTCGGAAACGAGCAGTACTTC.

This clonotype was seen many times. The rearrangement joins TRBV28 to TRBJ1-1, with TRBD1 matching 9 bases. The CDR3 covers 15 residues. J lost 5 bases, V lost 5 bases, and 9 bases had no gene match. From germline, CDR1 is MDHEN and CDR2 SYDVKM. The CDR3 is CASSVLQGAPTEAFF. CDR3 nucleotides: TGTGCCAGCAGTGTTCTACAGGGGGCGCCAACTGAAGCTTTCTTT.

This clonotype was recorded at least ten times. CDR3 region: CASSDGAGATYEQYF. The CDR3 DNA is TGTGCCAGCAGTGATGGGGCAGGGGCTACCTACGAGCAGTACTTC. This chain joins TRBV2 and TRBJ2-7, with a possible D match to TRBD1 (6 bases). Germline-derived CDR1 and CDR2 are SNHLY and FYNNEI. V was cut by 3 bases and J by 2 bases, with 14 bases left in between. The CDR3 consists of 15 residues.

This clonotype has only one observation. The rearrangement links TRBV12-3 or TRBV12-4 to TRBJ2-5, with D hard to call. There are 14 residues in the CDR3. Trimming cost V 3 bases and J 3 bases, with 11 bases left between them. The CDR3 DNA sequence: TGTGCCAGCAGTTTCCCTCAGGTGGAAGAGACCCAGTACTTC. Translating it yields CASSFPQVEETQYF.

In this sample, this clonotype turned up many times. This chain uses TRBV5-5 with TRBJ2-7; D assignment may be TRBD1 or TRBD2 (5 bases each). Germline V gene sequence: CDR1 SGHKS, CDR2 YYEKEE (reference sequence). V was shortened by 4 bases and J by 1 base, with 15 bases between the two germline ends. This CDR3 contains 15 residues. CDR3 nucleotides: TGTGCCAGCAGCGCAAGGGACGGTCAGTCCTACGAGCAGTACTTC. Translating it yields CASSARDGQSYEQYF.

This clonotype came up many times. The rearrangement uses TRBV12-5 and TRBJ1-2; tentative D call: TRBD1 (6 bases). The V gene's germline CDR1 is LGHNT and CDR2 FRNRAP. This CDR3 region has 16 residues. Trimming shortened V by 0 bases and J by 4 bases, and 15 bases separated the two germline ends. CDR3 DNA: TGTGCTAGTGGTTTGGTAACCACAGGGAAGGCCTATGGCTACACCTTC. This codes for CASGLVTTGKAYGYTF.

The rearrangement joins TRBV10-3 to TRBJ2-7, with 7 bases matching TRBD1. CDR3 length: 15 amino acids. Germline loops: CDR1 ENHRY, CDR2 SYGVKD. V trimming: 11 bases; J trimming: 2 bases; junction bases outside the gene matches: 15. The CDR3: CASQPYRGTTYEQYF. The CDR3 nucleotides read TGTGCCTCTCAGCCCTACAGGGGCACTACCTACGAGCAGTACTTC.

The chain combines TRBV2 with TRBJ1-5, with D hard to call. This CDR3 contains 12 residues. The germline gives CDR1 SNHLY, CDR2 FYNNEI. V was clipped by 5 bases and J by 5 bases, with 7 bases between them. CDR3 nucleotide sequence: TGTGCCAGCAGTCTGAATTATCAGCCCCAGCATTTT. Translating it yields CASSLNYQPQHF.

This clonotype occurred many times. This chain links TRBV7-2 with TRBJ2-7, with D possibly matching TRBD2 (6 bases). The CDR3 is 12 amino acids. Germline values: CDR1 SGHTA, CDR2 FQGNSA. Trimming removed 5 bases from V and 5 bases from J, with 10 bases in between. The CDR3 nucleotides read TGTGCCAGCAGCCTAACTAGCAACGAGCAGTACTTC. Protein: CASSLTSNEQYF.

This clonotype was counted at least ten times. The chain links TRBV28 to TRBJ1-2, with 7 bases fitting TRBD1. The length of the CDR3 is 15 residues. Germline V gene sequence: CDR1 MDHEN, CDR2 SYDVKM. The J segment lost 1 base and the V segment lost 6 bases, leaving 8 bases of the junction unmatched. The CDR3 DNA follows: TGTGCCAGCAGAATGACAGGGACCTTTAACTATGGCTACACCTTC. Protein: CASRMTGTFNYGYTF.

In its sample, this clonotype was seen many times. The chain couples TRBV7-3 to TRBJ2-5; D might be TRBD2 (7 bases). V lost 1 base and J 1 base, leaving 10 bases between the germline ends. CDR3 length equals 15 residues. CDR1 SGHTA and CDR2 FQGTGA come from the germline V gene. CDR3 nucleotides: TGTGCCAGCAGCTTAAAAGGGGGGGGCCAAGAGACCCAGTACTTC. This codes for CASSLKGGGQETQYF.

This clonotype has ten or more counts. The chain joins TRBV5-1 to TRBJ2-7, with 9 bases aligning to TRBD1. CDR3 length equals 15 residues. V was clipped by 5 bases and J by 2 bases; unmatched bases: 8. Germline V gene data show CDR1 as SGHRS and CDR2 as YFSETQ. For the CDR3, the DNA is TGCGCCAGCAGAACCGGGACAGGGACAACCTACGAGCAGTACTTC. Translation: CASRTGTGTTYEQYF.

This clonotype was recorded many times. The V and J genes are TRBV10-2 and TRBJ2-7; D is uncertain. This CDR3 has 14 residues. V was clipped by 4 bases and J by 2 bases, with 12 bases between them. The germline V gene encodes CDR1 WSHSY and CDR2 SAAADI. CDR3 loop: CASSVRDLTYEQYF. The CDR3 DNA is TGCGCCAGCAGTGTTCGAGACTTAACCTACGAGCAGTACTTC.

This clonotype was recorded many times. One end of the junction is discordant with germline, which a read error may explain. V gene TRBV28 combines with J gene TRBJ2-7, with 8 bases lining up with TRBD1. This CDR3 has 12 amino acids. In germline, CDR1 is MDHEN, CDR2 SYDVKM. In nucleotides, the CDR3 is TGTGCCTGCAGTTTGACAGGGGACGAGCAGTACTTC. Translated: CACSLTGDEQYF.

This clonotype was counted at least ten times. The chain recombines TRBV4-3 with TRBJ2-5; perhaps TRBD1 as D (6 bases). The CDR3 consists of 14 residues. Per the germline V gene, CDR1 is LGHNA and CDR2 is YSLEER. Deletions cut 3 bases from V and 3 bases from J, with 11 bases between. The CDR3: CASSQDNREETQYF. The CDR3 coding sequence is TGCGCCAGCAGCCAGGACAACAGGGAAGAGACCCAGTACTTC.